The source of this T cell receptor (beta chain) is a study of resident and recirculating memory T cells in vitiligo (dated by TCRdb to 2016 to 2019). Describing the broader study: For TCR beta sequencing, epidermis was obtained by shave biopsy from two lesional and two nonlesional sites, and PBMCs were also collected, from each of 3 stable vitiligo patients. Right before genomic DNA was extracted using the Qiagen DNeasy Blood & Tissue Kit, the samples were homogenized with no cell sorting step. The human TCR beta sequencing tested whether specific clones in lesional vitiligo skin differed from clones in nonlesional skin and blood. Study-level results and caveats: Working out how much the T cell clones identified in the vitiligo lesions and the human Trm versus Tcm pools each contribute will require future mechanistic studies. By overlap and correlation analysis, no significant repertoire overlap was shown between biopsies, even within a single patient, except for each lesion compared with itself. TCR sequences were not found to be conserved across biopsy sites or patients, suggesting that different lesions are infiltrated by different T cell clones, a pattern described as private specificity. No unique dominant TCR clone was detected, and clonality varied among vitiligo lesions.

A distance of 14 bases separates the germline ends of V and J, which lose 5 bases and 0 bases respectively. Per the germline V gene, SGHAT is the CDR1 and FQNNGV is the CDR2. Its CDR3 holds 16 amino acids, cysteine through phenylalanine. Just CDR3 DNA is preserved here, 48 bases in frame from base 1. Vitiligo was considered stable when no change in lesions had been observed over the previous 6 months. For classification as stable, the absence of confetti depigmentation, a clinical sign of active vitiligo, was additionally required. Any patient who had received treatment in the previous three months was excluded. PBMCs were isolated from heparinized blood by Ficoll density gradient centrifugation and were subsequently flash-frozen. TCR beta chains were amplified from genomic DNA with the immunoSEQ hsTCRB kit. The immunoSEQ service sequenced the TCR beta libraries on an Illumina MiSeq instrument. On the authors' methods: Analysis of the repertoire data was performed with the immunoSEQ Analyzer. Not all clones reach the TCRdb copy of this immuneACCESS table, which keeps in-frame sequences only. Checked studies attribute under half of the gap to unresolved V genes and leave the rest unexplained. D and trimming come from the DNA, and the V and J calls and clone size come from that table. Recorded for this sample are more than 70,000 clones; just over 90% of them occurred a single time. The ten largest clones add up to approximately 4.8% of the sample.

Notes on this clone: The target of this receptor is not known. No much larger clone is present one base from it, and per-base qualities are unavailable.

Here the chain combines TRBV11-2 and TRBJ2-1; the D gene is perhaps TRBD2, on 7 matching bases. The sequence derives from a male donor with vitiligo. The specimen sequenced was blood. The DNA is as follows: TGTGCCAGCAGCCCCCCCGGGGGGCGCTCCTACAATGAGCAGTTCTTC. It encodes CASSPPGGRSYNEQFF.